This T cell receptor (beta chain) emerged from a study of response to subunit inactivated influenza vaccine. TCRdb re-called the RT-PCR reads through MiXCR, storing one row per CDR3 protein. The repertoire holds a few hundred thousand distinct CDR3 sequences, with 14% as singletons. Sequencing was performed on PBMCs from blood, taken roughly 12 days after vaccination. The TCR sequence derives from a man over 45 who received an inactivated influenza vaccine.

The CDR3 region is CASSSPWGQVEETQYF. CDR3 nucleotide sequence: TGTGCCAGCAGCTCCCCCTGGGGACAGGTCGAAGAGACCCAGTACTTC. The chain is built from TRBV7-9 and TRBJ2-5, with 8 bases fitting TRBD1. CDR1 and CDR2 (germline): SEHNR, FQNEAQ (reference sequence). Trimming cost V 4 bases and J 3 bases; bases outside gene matches: 10. The CDR3 runs to 16 residues.